This passage covers 28 T cell receptor beta chains from one sample sequenced in a study of shared clonotypes between healthy human individuals. Produced via immunoSEQ multiplex PCR; TCRdb's table is partial and in-frame only. The table shows about a million clones, with 60% to 85% occurring only once. Sequenced material: memory CD4+ T cells from PBMCs. The subset was: CD45RA-negative fraction. The receptors were gathered from a man aged 18-30 years in good health. Some clones in this sample may be carry-over from other donors' samples.

The J gene is TRBJ2-3, the V gene TRBV2, with 10 positions matching TRBD2. J lost 0 bases, V lost 6 bases, and 12 bases had no gene match. This CDR3 is 18 amino acids long. Germline CDR1 reads SNHLY; CDR2 reads FYNNEI. In nucleotides, the CDR3 is TGTGCCAGCAGGGATACTAGCGGGAAGGGGTCTAGCACAGATACGCAGTATTTT. Its translation is CASRDTSGKGSSTDTQYF.

In the case of this clone: Other DNA sequences within the sample encode an identical CDR3. The chain has TRBV2 and TRBJ2-7, with a tentative D call TRBD2 (6 bases). The length of the CDR3 is 15 residues. The V and J ends lost 1 base and 0 bases respectively, with 10 bases between them. In germline, CDR1 is SNHLY, CDR2 FYNNEI. CDR3: CASSEGVGSSYEQYF. As DNA, the CDR3 is TGTGCCAGCAGTGAAGGGGTCGGGAGCTCCTACGAGCAGTACTTC.

This clone appeared a few times. This chain uses TRBV11-3 with TRBJ2-3; D remains ambiguous. Trimming stripped 4 bases from V and 3 bases from J, with 11 bases between. This CDR3 spans 14 amino acids. Germline V gene lookup returns CDR1 SGHNT and CDR2 YENEEA. CDR3 in DNA: TGTGCCAGCAGCTCCGGTACCGTAACAGATACGCAGTATTTT. This encodes CASSSGTVTDTQYF.

The rearrangement uses TRBV7-7 and TRBJ2-5, with a tentative D call TRBD2 (7 bases). Germline V gives CDR1 SSHAT, CDR2 FNYEAQ (reference sequence). V was clipped by 1 base and J by 5 bases, with 14 bases between them. The CDR3 spans 15 residues. The CDR3 sequence: CASSLDGGAGETQYF. The CDR3 DNA is TGTGCCAGCAGCTTAGATGGGGGGGCTGGGGAGACCCAGTACTTC.

This clone was seen once. The chain combines TRBV2 with TRBJ2-1; D gene ambiguous. Germline V gene data show CDR1 as SNHLY and CDR2 as FYNNEI. The CDR3 is made up of 15 amino acids. Trimming removed 1 base at V and 6 bases at J, with 13 bases between. For the CDR3, the DNA is TGTGCCAGCAGTGAAGGGGTTACGGCAGGCAATGAGCAGTTCTTC. It is translated as CASSEGVTAGNEQFF.

The J gene is TRBJ1-3, the V gene TRBV7-6, with D hard to call. CDR3 length: 16 residues. The V end was cut by 5 bases, the J end by 0 bases, with 14 bases between. CDR1 SGHVS and CDR2 FNYEAQ come from the germline V gene. In DNA, the CDR3 is TGTGCCAGCAGCCTGTCGACGAGCAGCTCTGGAAACACCATATATTTT. This translates into CASSLSTSSSGNTIYF.

The genes are TRBV7-2 and TRBJ1-2, with a possible D match to TRBD1 (5 bases). Germline lookup yields CDR1 SGHTA and CDR2 FQGNSA. With 1 base removed from V and 2 bases from J, the gap between germline ends came to 20 bases. The CDR3 is 18 residues long. The chain's CDR3 is CASSLVTGEKLKNYGYTF. In DNA form, the CDR3 reads TGTGCCAGCAGCTTAGTTACGGGGGAGAAACTCAAAAACTATGGCTACACCTTC.

This chain links TRBV15 with TRBJ2-5; no clear D. The CDR3 has 15 residues. Deletions cut 1 base from V and 3 bases from J, with 12 bases between. Germline loops: CDR1 LNHNV, CDR2 YYDKDF (reference sequence). DNA for the CDR3: TGTGCCACCAGCAGAGTCGCCAGATCCAAAGAGACCCAGTACTTC. It specifies CATSRVARSKETQYF.

This rearrangement joins TRBV10-3 to TRBJ2-6; TRBD2 might be the D (5 bases). Germline CDR1 is ENHRY and CDR2 is SYGVKD. V was shortened by 10 bases and J by 4 bases, with 11 bases between the two germline ends. The CDR3 has 13 residues. The CDR3 DNA is TGTGCCACCGGGGAGACCGGGGCCAACGTCCTGACTTTC. Protein sequence: CATGETGANVLTF.

The chain carries TRBV6-6 and TRBJ1-1; D is unresolved. The germline V gene has CDR1 MNHNY and CDR2 SVGAGI (reference sequence). V was shortened by 8 bases and J by 2 bases, with 12 bases between the two germline ends. The CDR3 sequence is 13 residues long. CDR3 sequence (DNA): TGTGCCAGCGTTTTATCGGCCAACACTGAAGCTTTCTTT. This translates into CASVLSANTEAFF.

In its sample, this clone was seen a few times. The V gene is TRBV29-1, the J gene TRBJ1-2; D might be TRBD1 (5 bases). CDR1 is SQVTM, CDR2 ANQGSEA, per germline. The V gene lost 7 bases and the J gene lost 1 base, with 22 bases spanning the gap. The CDR3 contains 16 residues. CDR3 sequence: CSASPWGGAYNYGYTF. CDR3 coding DNA: TGCAGCGCTAGCCCGTGGGGAGGGGCTTATAACTATGGCTACACCTTC.

The chain carries TRBV4-3 and TRBJ2-6; 9 bases agree with TRBD1. The CDR3 consists of 16 residues. Germline V gives CDR1 LGHNA, CDR2 YSLEER. With 4 bases clipped from V and 3 bases from J, the junction kept 4 bases outside the gene matches. The CDR3 nucleotides are TGCGCCAGCAGCCGGGACAGGGTCGGTGGGGCCAACGTCCTGACTTTC. It yields the protein CASSRDRVGGANVLTF.

This clone was seen just once. The V call is TRBV7-2, the J call TRBJ1-4, with D uncertain. The V end lost 8 bases, the J end lost 8 bases, and 21 bases lay between the germline ends. Germline V gene sequence: CDR1 SGHTA, CDR2 FQGNSA. This CDR3 region has 15 residues. The DNA for the CDR3 is TGTGCCAGCTCCCCCTCAAGGAGATTTGGCGAAAAACTGTTTTTT. As protein: CASSPSRRFGEKLFF.

This clone has a single count. V is TRBV7-6 and J is TRBJ2-5; 7 bases line up with TRBD2. CDR1 SGHVS and CDR2 FNYEAQ come from the germline V gene. This CDR3 spans 15 amino acids. J gave up 5 bases and V 5 bases, and 11 bases lay outside the gene matches. The CDR3 DNA reads TGTGCCAGCAGCCAATCCGGGGGGTCGTTGGAGACCCAGTACTTC. Its protein product is CASSQSGGSLETQYF.

The table lists this clone with many counts. The sample has other DNA sequences that encode this CDR3 too. The chain joins TRBV19 to TRBJ1-5, with D possibly matching TRBD1 (5 bases). Trimming stripped 1 base from V and 2 bases from J, with 9 bases between. The length of the CDR3 is 15 residues. Germline V gives CDR1 LNHDA, CDR2 SQIVND (reference sequence). In DNA form, the CDR3 reads TGTGCCAGTAGTATAGGGGGGTTTGGCAATCAGCCCCAGCATTTT. Amino acids: CASSIGGFGNQPQHF.

The gene calls are TRBV28 and TRBJ2-7; 7 bases are shared with TRBD2. J gave up 2 bases and V 3 bases, and 7 bases lay outside the gene matches. This CDR3 spans 15 amino acids. Germline V lookup: CDR1 MDHEN, CDR2 SYDVKM. CDR3: CASSFYGGSTYEQYF. In nucleotides, the CDR3 is TGTGCCAGCAGTTTCTACGGGGGGAGTACCTACGAGCAGTACTTC.

The rearrangement links TRBV18 to TRBJ1-1, with a weak D call TRBD1 (5 bases). The V end lost 3 bases, the J end lost 7 bases, and 12 bases lay between the germline ends. CDR1 and CDR2 (germline): KGHSH, LQKENI. The CDR3 consists of 13 residues. CDR3 DNA: TGTGCCAGCTCACCCGCGACAGCAAATGAAGCTTTCTTT. Protein product: CASSPATANEAFF.

This clone was observed once. The rearrangement uses TRBV14 and TRBJ2-6; D is perhaps TRBD1 or TRBD2 (5 bases each). Trimming took 4 bases from V and 0 from J, leaving 19 bases between them. There are 19 residues in the CDR3. Germline V gene lookup returns CDR1 SGHDN and CDR2 FVKESK. The CDR3 reads CASSRNPGRYRSGANVLTF. The DNA for the CDR3 is TGTGCCAGCAGCCGCAATCCGGGACGTTATCGCTCTGGGGCCAACGTCCTGACTTTC.

The chain carries TRBV7-4 and TRBJ2-4, with 8 bases that match TRBD2. Germline V gene data show CDR1 as SGHVT and CDR2 as SQSDAQ. The CDR3 has 21 residues. V lost 6 bases to trimming and J lost 3 bases; unmatched junction nucleotides: 25. DNA of the CDR3: TGTGCCAGCAGTCCCGAGGAGCGGGAGCCCCCTTACGTGTTTGTCAAAAACATTCAGTACTTC. The encoded protein is CASSPEEREPPYVFVKNIQYF.

J is TRBJ2-5 and V is TRBV2; TRBD1 aligns across 9 bases. From germline, CDR1 is SNHLY and CDR2 FYNNEI. Germline trimming cut 4 bases from V and 5 bases from J; bases unmatched to any gene: 5. The CDR3 has 14 residues. CDR3 in amino acids: CASSGGTGLETQYF. DNA of the CDR3: TGTGCCAGCAGTGGGGGGACAGGGCTGGAGACCCAGTACTTC. Supplemented by reference TRBV2 and TRBJ2-5, the full variable domain reads EPEVTQTPSHQVTQMGQEVILRCVPISNHLYFYWYRQILGQKVEFLVSFYNNEISEKSEIFDDQFSVERPDGSNFTLKIRSTKLEDSAMYFCASSGGTGLETQYFGPGTRLLVL.

The chain couples TRBV21-1 to TRBJ1-1; the table names TRBD1, a call not compared with the DNA. TRBV21-1 is deemed a pseudogene. There are 15 residues in the CDR3. The CDR3 loop is CASSKFRDRDLEAFF. In DNA, the CDR3 is TGTGCCAGCAGCAAATTCCGGGACAGGGATCTTGAAGCTTTCTTT.

The chain joins TRBV7-3 to TRBJ2-2, with 10 bases that match TRBD2. The CDR3 contains 16 residues. The ends lost 2 bases at V and 5 bases at J; junction bases unmatched: 5. CDR1 is SGHTA and CDR2 is FQGTGA in the germline V gene. The CDR3 loop reads CASSLLAGARTGELFF. CDR3 bases: TGTGCCAGCAGCTTACTAGCGGGGGCCCGAACCGGGGAGCTGTTTTTT.

V usage is TRBV30 and J usage is TRBJ1-1, with TRBD1 as a possible D gene (5 bases). The CDR3 is 13 amino acids. Germline V gene lookup returns CDR1 GTSNPN and CDR2 SVGIG (reference sequence). Trimming pared 8 bases from V and 3 bases from J, leaving 16 bases between. The DNA of the CDR3 is TGTGCCCTGAAAAACCAGGGTTACACTGAAGCTTTCTTT. Amino acid sequence: CALKNQGYTEAFF.

The rearrangement joins TRBV6-6 to TRBJ2-7; D call uncertain. In germline, CDR1 is MNHNY, CDR2 SVGAGI (reference sequence). The CDR3 loop spans 12 amino acids. Trimming removed 6 bases from V and 6 bases from J, with 12 bases in between. The CDR3 loop is CASSPPSGEQYF. As DNA, the CDR3 is TGTGCCAGCAGCCCCCCCTCGGGCGAGCAGTACTTC.

The chain recombines TRBV7-3 with TRBJ2-6; unclear D gene. The CDR3 extends over 16 amino acids. Trimming removed 0 bases at V and 3 bases at J, with 9 bases between. Per germline, CDR1 SGHTA and CDR2 FQGTGA. CDR3 sequence: CASSLTWAGGANVLTF. CDR3 in DNA: TGTGCCAGCAGCTTAACGTGGGCAGGTGGGGCCAACGTCCTGACTTTC.

This chain uses TRBV6-1 with TRBJ1-4; unclear D gene. The V gene lost 4 bases and the J gene lost 5 bases, with 8 bases spanning the gap. Germline CDR1 MNHNS, CDR2 SASEGT. This CDR3 is built from 13 residues. CDR3 region: CASSVNRNEKLFF. CDR3 DNA sequence: TGTGCCAGCAGTGTCAACAGAAATGAAAAACTGTTTTTT.

The chain uses TRBV2 and TRBJ1-1; 10 bases match TRBD1. This CDR3 spans 13 amino acids. The J segment lost 7 bases and the V segment lost 2 bases, leaving 1 base of the junction unmatched. Germline V gene sequence: CDR1 SNHLY, CDR2 FYNNEI. CDR3 sequence (DNA): TGTGCCAGCAGTGAAAGGGACAGGGGTGAAGCTTTCTTT. Its translation is CASSERDRGEAFF.

In its sample, this clone was seen a few times. V and J are TRBV6-1 and TRBJ1-5; 7 nucleotides line up with TRBD1. The V segment lost 2 bases and the J segment 4 bases; nucleotides outside the gene matches: 2. Germline CDR1 MNHNS, CDR2 SASEGT. CDR3 length: 14 residues. CDR3 amino acids: CASSEMGQNQPQHF. DNA of the CDR3: TGTGCCAGCAGTGAAATGGGACAGAATCAGCCCCAGCATTTT.